The 15 T cell receptor beta chains in this list originate from one sample, sequenced in a study of T cells in Graves' hyperthyroidism and ophthalmopathy. Amplification of TCR beta CDR3 regions used RNA as the template. When the TCR CDR3 underwent first-round RT-PCR, the HTBI primer set was used. TCRdb processed the multiplex PCR reads anew with MiXCR; each CDR3 protein has one entry. The table shows about 680,000 distinct CDR3 sequences, with roughly a third occurring only once. The sample consisted of blood. The receptors come from a woman aged 40 to 50 with Graves' hyperthyroidism.

This clonotype was seen repeatedly, ten times or more. This sequence joins TRBV12-3 or TRBV12-4 and TRBJ1-5; D uncertain. The CDR3 is made up of 15 amino acids. V gave up 1 base and J gave up 0 bases, with 7 bases separating them. CDR3 nucleotide sequence: TGTGCCAGCAGTTTAGGGCCCCTTAGCAATCAGCCCCAGCATTTT. Protein sequence: CASSLGPLSNQPQHF.

This chain connects TRBV6-6 to TRBJ1-5, with unresolved D. CDR1 is MNHNY and CDR2 is SVGAGI in the germline V gene (reference sequence). CDR3 size: 14 residues. Trimming cost V 0 bases and J 5 bases, with 8 bases left between them. Here the CDR3 DNA reads TGTGCCAGCAGTTACTCTTCCAGTCATCAGCCCCAGCATTTT. It codes for CASSYSSSHQPQHF.

This chain connects TRBV19 to TRBJ1-2; TRBD1 is a possible D gene (5 bases). The germline CDR1 and CDR2 sequences are LNHDA and SQIVND (reference sequence). The CDR3 totals 14 residues. V shed 7 bases and J shed 6 bases, with 18 bases lying between them. The CDR3 DNA is TGTGCCAGTACCAATGCCCAGGGTTCAAATGGCTACACCTTC. It translates to CASTNAQGSNGYTF.

In its sample, this clonotype was seen many times. The chain is built from TRBV15 and TRBJ1-1, with TRBD1 matching 7 bases. V dropped 3 bases and J dropped 1; count of bases not matched to a gene: 8. The CDR3 loop spans 16 amino acids. The germline V gene has CDR1 LNHNV and CDR2 YYDKDF (reference sequence). The CDR3: CATSRRGGEGNTEAFF. The CDR3 region has the DNA TGTGCCACCAGCAGGAGAGGGGGCGAGGGGAACACTGAAGCTTTCTTT. Using reference TRBV15 and TRBJ1-1 for the parts outside the CDR3, the full variable domain is DAMVIQNPRYQVTQFGKPVTLSCSQTLNHNVMYWYQQKSSQAPKLLFHYYDKDFNNEADTPDNFQSRRPNTSFCFLDIRSPGLGDTAMYLCATSRRGGEGNTEAFFGQGTRLTVV.

The chain carries TRBV20-1 and TRBJ2-3; possible D gene TRBD2, 5 bases. The CDR3 spans 12 residues. Germline CDR1 is DFQATT and CDR2 is SNEGSKA (reference sequence). V was pared by 0 bases and J by 6 bases, with 7 bases between. Here the CDR3 reads CSARETGDTQYF. In nucleotides, the CDR3 is TGCAGTGCTAGAGAGACGGGGGATACGCAGTATTTT.

As concerns this clonotype: Since no conserved phenylalanine or tryptophan closes the CDR3, a read error is the likely cause. The chain uses TRBV6-5 and TRBJ1-2; a possible D gene is TRBD1 (5 bases). V lost 2 bases and J lost 8, with 12 bases in between. This CDR3 is built from 13 residues. The germline CDR1 and CDR2 sequences are MNHEY and SVGAGI. The CDR3 reads CASSYARDDGYTL. CDR3 nucleotides: TGTGCCAGCAGTTACGCCAGGGATGACGGCTACACCCTC.

The chain couples TRBV7-3 to TRBJ1-5; D unclear. The ends were cut back, 4 bases at V and 5 bases at J, with 15 bases in the middle. CDR3 length: 15 amino acids. Germline V gene data show CDR1 as SGHTA and CDR2 as FQGTGA. CDR3 sequence reads: CASSSKTGEHQPQHF. The CDR3 nucleotides are TGTGCCAGCAGCTCAAAGACCGGAGAACATCAGCCCCAGCATTTT.

The chain is built from TRBV10-2 and TRBJ2-5; the match to TRBD1 covers 7 bases. The CDR3 contains 13 residues. Unmatched junction bases numbered 2, after V lost 7 bases and J lost 0 bases. Germline V gene data show CDR1 as WSHSY and CDR2 as SAAADI. The CDR3, as DNA: TGCGCCAGCACGGGGACAGACCAAGAGACCCAGTACTTC. This translates into CASTGTDQETQYF.

This clonotype was seen a few times. In DNA, the CDR3 is TGTGCCAGCAATACAGGGGCTAACTATGGCTACACCTTC. Translation: CASNTGANYGYTF. The rearrangement uses TRBV6-5 and TRBJ1-2, with 7 bases identical to TRBD1. The CDR3 length is 13 residues. V was pared by 7 bases and J by 0 bases, with 2 bases of the junction left unmatched. Germline assignment: CDR1 MNHEY and CDR2 SVGAGI.

This clonotype was seen at least ten times. A junction boundary mismatches the germline segment, possibly from a read error. This chain uses TRBV7-6 with TRBJ1-3, with a tentative D call TRBD1 (5 bases). Germline CDR1 is SGHVS and CDR2 is FNYEAQ. The CDR3 consists of 17 residues. The CDR3 loop reads CASSLVLGTASGNTTYF. The CDR3 DNA reads as TGTGCCAGCAGCTTAGTCCTGGGGACGGCCTCTGGAAACACCACATATTTT. Drawing the rest from reference TRBV7-6 and TRBJ1-3, the complete variable domain is GAGVSQSPRYKVTKRGQDVALRCDPISGHVSLYWYRQALGQGPEFLTYFNYEAQQDKSGLPNDRFSAERPEGSISTLTIQRTEQRDSAMYRCASSLVLGTASGNTTYFGEGSWLTVV.

V is TRBV6-5 and J is TRBJ2-7, with 12 bases matching TRBD1. Per germline, CDR1 MNHEY and CDR2 SVGAGI. CDR3 length equals 14 residues. J lost 5 bases, V lost 6 bases, and 5 bases had no gene match. In DNA form, the CDR3 reads TGTGCCAGCAGCTTGGGACAGGGGGCCCACGAGCAGTACTTC. It codes for CASSLGQGAHEQYF.

V usage is TRBV30 and J usage is TRBJ2-7; D gene ambiguous. The CDR3 contains 12 residues. Germline assignment: CDR1 GTSNPN and CDR2 SVGIG (reference sequence). V was pared by 0 bases and J by 4 bases, with 7 bases between. As DNA, the CDR3 is TGTGCCTGGAGTGTATCGGGTTACGAGCAGTACTTC. This encodes CAWSVSGYEQYF.

Notes on this clonotype: The junction departs from the called germline gene at one end, perhaps through a read error. The chain recombines TRBV4-3 with TRBJ1-6; TRBD1 agrees at 7 bases. This CDR3 is built from 16 residues. The V gene's germline CDR1 is LGHNA and CDR2 YSLEER. The CDR3 DNA reads TGCGCCAGCAGCCAAGTCTCTGACAGGGTAAAGACACCCCTCTACTTT. Translating it yields CASSQVSDRVKTPLYF.

This clonotype has a count of ten or more. The CDR3 protein is CASSQGDVGGGYTF. The CDR3 DNA is TGCGCCAGCAGCCAAGGGGACGTGGGAGGAGGCTACACCTTC. The rearrangement links TRBV4-3 to TRBJ1-2, with D tentatively TRBD1 (5 bases). CDR1 and CDR2 from the germline V gene are LGHNA and YSLEER. V lost 1 base and J 8 bases, leaving 14 bases between the germline ends. The CDR3 contains 14 residues.

The rearrangement uses TRBV7-3 and TRBJ2-3; perhaps TRBD1 as D (5 bases). CDR3 length equals 14 residues. Germline V gene lookup returns CDR1 SGHTA and CDR2 FQGTGA. The V gene lost 7 bases and the J gene lost 0 bases, with 11 bases spanning the gap. CDR3 sequence reads: CASTTGHSTDTQYF. The CDR3, as DNA: TGTGCCAGCACGACCGGACACAGCACAGATACGCAGTATTTT. Supplemented by reference TRBV7-3 and TRBJ2-3, the full variable domain reads GAGVSQTPSNKVTEKGKYVELRCDPISGHTALYWYRQSLGQGPEFLIYFQGTGAADDSGLPNDRFFAVRPEGSVSTLKIQRTERGDSAVYLCASTTGHSTDTQYFGPGTRLTVL.